This TCR beta chain was captured by sequencing in a study of beta chain features in type 1 diabetes. Study observations and caveats: All four CD4+ subsets of Type 1 diabetes patients contained TCRB CDR3s that were moderately but significantly shorter.

From germline, CDR1 is SGHTA and CDR2 FQGNSA. V lost 5 bases to trimming and J lost 7 bases; unmatched junction nucleotides: 17. This CDR3 comprises 17 residues. For this clone: Its antigen is currently unknown.

Expressed TCRB transcripts were sequenced because the entire RNA isolate underwent reverse transcription. TCRdb's table, derived via immunoSEQ multiplex PCR, lists solely in-frame clones and lacks some. The table records 500,000 to 850,000 clones, 11% to 15% of them present only once. The origin of this receptor is a man between 18 and 29 years old with type 1 diabetes. The sequenced sample consisted of naive CD4+ T cells from blood. This chain uses TRBV7-2 with TRBJ2-1; 7 bases match TRBD2. The CDR3 here is CASSVVDWEGLINEQFF. The CDR3 DNA sequence: TGTGCCAGCAGCGTCGTGGACTGGGAGGGCCTGATAAATGAGCAGTTCTTC.